What follows are 13 T cell receptor beta chains derived from one specimen sequenced in a study of T cells expressing NK-cell markers (dated by TCRdb to between 2020 and 2021). Libraries were prepared through 5' RACE. Sequencing relied on an Illumina HiSeq 2000. With the reads reprocessed by TCRdb, a single entry stands for each CDR3 protein sequence and no DNA is reported. This specimen's table enumerates some 500,000 distinct CDR3 sequences. Of the sample, 1.4% falls within the top ten clones. Sequencing used blood T cells: a sorted CD56 or NKG2C T cell subset, CD4+ or CD8+ T cells, or bulk PBMC T cells (not recorded which). Every receptor here comes from a woman aged 45-60 years in good health. Donor details come from another sample of the same person, matched by shared clones.

The rearrangement joins TRBV6-5 to TRBJ1-1. The germline CDR1 and CDR2 sequences are MNHEY and SVGAGI. This CDR3 is 13 amino acids long. Here the CDR3 reads CASSLVRDTEAFF.

The rearrangement uses TRBV5-5 and TRBJ1-5; TCRdb designates TRBD1, a call that cannot be tested without DNA. Germline CDR1 and CDR2: SGHKS and YYEKEE (reference sequence). This CDR3 is built from 16 residues. The CDR3 reads CASSLGVGQYNQPQHF.

The chain joins TRBV5-5 to TRBJ1-1; TCRdb's D gene call, TRBD1, goes unchecked for lack of DNA. CDR1 SGHKS and CDR2 YYEKEE come from the germline V gene (reference sequence). The CDR3 consists of 17 residues. The CDR3 reads CASTLQGVFEMNTEAFF.

V is TRBV12-3 or TRBV12-4 and J is TRBJ2-1. The CDR3 spans 12 residues. The chain's CDR3 is CASSSFVGEQFF.

This chain links TRBV9 with TRBJ1-4. Per germline, CDR1 SGDLS and CDR2 YYNGEE. This CDR3 region has 16 residues. Here the CDR3 reads CASSAGRREVGEKLFF.

V is TRBV5-1 and J is TRBJ2-1. The CDR3 is made up of 15 amino acids. Germline assignment: CDR1 SGHRS and CDR2 YFSETQ. This CDR3 is CASKVWGSSYNEQFF. Using reference TRBV5-1 and TRBJ2-1 for the parts outside the CDR3, the full variable domain is KAGVTQTPRYLIKTRGQQVTLSCSPISGHRSVSWYQQTPGQGLQFLFEYFSETQRNKGNFPGRFSGRQFSNSRSEMNVSTLELGDSALYLCASKVWGSSYNEQFFGPGTRLTVL.

CDR3: CSADGTGVRGEQFF. The chain uses TRBV29-1 and TRBJ2-1; the D gene TCRdb calls, TRBD1, cannot be checked with no DNA. Germline loops: CDR1 SQVTM, CDR2 ANQGSEA. CDR3 length equals 14 residues.

The chain recombines TRBV12-3 or TRBV12-4 with TRBJ2-7. The CDR3 totals 13 residues. The CDR3 loop reads CASSLNSGYEQYF.

The V and J genes are TRBV7-2 and TRBJ2-2; TCRdb gives TRBD1 as the D gene, but with no DNA this cannot be confirmed. CDR3 size: 16 residues. Germline V gene data show CDR1 as SGHTA and CDR2 as FQGNSA. The CDR3 is CASSALDRVLTGELFF.

The chain joins TRBV11-2 to TRBJ1-6; TCRdb gives TRBD1 as the D gene, but with no DNA this cannot be confirmed. Germline assignment: CDR1 SGHAT and CDR2 FQNNGV. The CDR3 spans 15 residues. The CDR3 is CASSLVAGINSPLHF.

The chain is built from TRBV20-1 and TRBJ2-1; TCRdb reports TRBD2, a call that lacks DNA to check it against. Germline-derived CDR1 and CDR2 are DFQATT and SNEGSKA (reference sequence). This CDR3 has 19 amino acids. This chain's CDR3 is CSARDLTSGRITSYNEQFF.

The chain has TRBV5-1 and TRBJ2-3; TCRdb's D gene call, TRBD1, goes unchecked for lack of DNA. The CDR3 totals 12 residues. Germline CDR1 and CDR2: SGHRS and YFSETQ. The CDR3 here is CASSPNRDPQYF.

V usage is TRBV6-5 and J usage is TRBJ2-5. CDR3 length: 14 residues. Germline V lookup: CDR1 MNHEY, CDR2 SVGAGI. The CDR3 reads CASSYSGGEETQYF.